This is a list of T cell receptor beta chains from one sample in a study of blood T cell repertoires in COVID-19. Using immunoSEQ multiplex PCR, the repertoire was profiled, and TCRdb retains in-frame clones only, with some absent. This sample has 100,000 to 130,000 clones, with about 90% found just once. The source material was peripheral blood. These receptors were collected from a man aged 40-55 years with active or convalescent COVID-19. The CDR3 runs from the conserved cysteine through the conserved F or W. Fields, in order: J gene, V gene, clone size, D gene, CDR3 DNA, CDR3 protein. D genes are given only for firm matches. Only some rows state a clone size, as once, few, many or a class for expanded clones.

j_gene: TRBJ2-1
v_gene: TRBV28
abundance: -
d_gene: TRBD2
CDR3nt: TGTGCCAGCAGTTTGGATAGGAGCGGGAGGGGGGATGAGCAGTTCTTC
CDR3aa: CASSLDRSGRGDEQFF

j_gene: TRBJ2-7
v_gene: TRBV6-6
abundance: -
d_gene: -
CDR3nt: TGTGCCAGCAGTCGGATCCGGGACAAGGGCGAGCAGTACTTC
CDR3aa: CASSRIRDKGEQYF

j_gene: TRBJ1-2
v_gene: TRBV6-5
abundance: -
d_gene: TRBD1
CDR3nt: TGTGCCAGCAGGAAAAGGGACAGGGGTGGCTACACCTTC
CDR3aa: CASRKRDRGGYTF

j_gene: TRBJ2-1
v_gene: TRBV24-1
abundance: -
d_gene: TRBD2
CDR3nt: TGTGCCACCAGTGATGTCGCGACTAGCGGGAGACCGGATGAGCAGTTCTTC
CDR3aa: CATSDVATSGRPDEQFF

j_gene: TRBJ1-5
v_gene: TRBV24-1
abundance: -
d_gene: -
CDR3nt: TGTGCCACCAGTGCAGCGTTTAGCAATCAGCCCCAGCATTTT
CDR3aa: CATSAAFSNQPQHF

j_gene: TRBJ1-2
v_gene: TRBV21-1
abundance: once
d_gene: -
CDR3nt: TGTGCCAGCAGCAAAGTTTGTAACAGGGGGCTCTATGGCTACACCTTC
CDR3aa: CASSKVCNRGLYGYTF

j_gene: TRBJ1-6
v_gene: TRBV28
abundance: -
d_gene: TRBD1
CDR3nt: TGTGCCAGCTATGATGGGACAGGGGCATGGGCAAGGTCACCCCTCCACTTT
CDR3aa: CASYDGTGAWARSPLHF

j_gene: TRBJ1-1
v_gene: TRBV5-6
abundance: once
d_gene: -
CDR3nt: TGTGCCAGCAGCTTGGGTTCCGTGTACACTGAAGCTTTCTTT
CDR3aa: CASSLGSVYTEAFF

j_gene: TRBJ2-2
v_gene: TRBV24-1
abundance: -
d_gene: TRBD2
CDR3nt: TGTGCCACTCGGACTAGCGAGTCCCCCACCGGGGAGCTGTTTTTT
CDR3aa: CATRTSESPTGELFF

j_gene: TRBJ2-5
v_gene: TRBV19
abundance: -
d_gene: -
CDR3nt: TGTGCCAGTAGTATCCAGGGGGGAAGAGAGACCCAGTACTTC
CDR3aa: CASSIQGGRETQYF

j_gene: TRBJ2-2
v_gene: TRBV4-3
abundance: few
d_gene: -
CDR3nt: TGCGCCAGCAGCCAAGATAAAAGGGGAACCGGGGAGCTGTTTTTT
CDR3aa: CASSQDKRGTGELFF

j_gene: TRBJ2-7
v_gene: TRBV20-1
abundance: -
d_gene: TRBD1
CDR3nt: TGCAGTGCTAGTGGGCAGGGGGTCTACGAGCAGTACTTC
CDR3aa: CSASGQGVYEQYF

j_gene: TRBJ1-5
v_gene: TRBV24-1
abundance: -
d_gene: -
CDR3nt: TGTGCCACCAGTGAGCAGGGACTGGATCTATCAGGGCCCCAGCATTTT
CDR3aa: CATSEQGLDLSGPQHF

j_gene: TRBJ1-4
v_gene: TRBV2
abundance: -
d_gene: -
CDR3nt: TGTGCCAGCAGTGACCTGGGAGAGAAACTGTTTTTT
CDR3aa: CASSDLGEKLFF

j_gene: TRBJ2-1
v_gene: TRBV11-2
abundance: -
d_gene: TRBD2
CDR3nt: TGTGCCAGCAGCTTAAGTGCGGGAGTACTGTACAATGAGCAGTTCTTC
CDR3aa: CASSLSAGVLYNEQFF

j_gene: TRBJ2-3
v_gene: TRBV7-2
abundance: -
d_gene: TRBD1
CDR3nt: TGTGCCAGCGGGACAGGGAGCACAGATACGCAGTATTTT
CDR3aa: CASGTGSTDTQYF

j_gene: TRBJ1-4
v_gene: TRBV28
abundance: -
d_gene: TRBD1
CDR3nt: TGTGCCATCGGACAGGGGGCGCGTGAAAAACTGTTTTTT
CDR3aa: CAIGQGAREKLFF

j_gene: TRBJ1-5
v_gene: TRBV28
abundance: -
d_gene: -
CDR3nt: TGTGCCAGCAGTTTACAGGGGCTAGGTGATCAGCCCCAGCATTTT
CDR3aa: CASSLQGLGDQPQHF

j_gene: TRBJ1-4
v_gene: TRBV10-1
abundance: -
d_gene: -
CDR3nt: TGCGCCAGCAGTGAGTCTTTTGACACCTCGGAGGGAGGAGAAAAACTGTTTTTT
CDR3aa: CASSESFDTSEGGEKLFF

j_gene: TRBJ2-7
v_gene: TRBV3-1/TRBV3-2
abundance: -
d_gene: -
CDR3nt: TGTGCCAGCAGCCAAGATTGGGCCTCATCCTACGAGCAGTACTTC
CDR3aa: CASSQDWASSYEQYF

j_gene: TRBJ1-2
v_gene: TRBV6-5
abundance: -
d_gene: TRBD1
CDR3nt: TGTGCCAGCAGTACGTGGACAGGGGGGAGTTATGGCTACACCTTC
CDR3aa: CASSTWTGGSYGYTF

j_gene: TRBJ2-7
v_gene: TRBV18
abundance: -
d_gene: TRBD2
CDR3nt: TGTGCCAGCTCAACAGGACTAGCGGAGAGATACGAGCAGTACTTC
CDR3aa: CASSTGLAERYEQYF

j_gene: TRBJ1-2
v_gene: TRBV28
abundance: -
d_gene: TRBD1
CDR3nt: TGTGCCAGCAGTTTGGTGGATGGACAGGGGAAGGGCTACACCTTC
CDR3aa: CASSLVDGQGKGYTF